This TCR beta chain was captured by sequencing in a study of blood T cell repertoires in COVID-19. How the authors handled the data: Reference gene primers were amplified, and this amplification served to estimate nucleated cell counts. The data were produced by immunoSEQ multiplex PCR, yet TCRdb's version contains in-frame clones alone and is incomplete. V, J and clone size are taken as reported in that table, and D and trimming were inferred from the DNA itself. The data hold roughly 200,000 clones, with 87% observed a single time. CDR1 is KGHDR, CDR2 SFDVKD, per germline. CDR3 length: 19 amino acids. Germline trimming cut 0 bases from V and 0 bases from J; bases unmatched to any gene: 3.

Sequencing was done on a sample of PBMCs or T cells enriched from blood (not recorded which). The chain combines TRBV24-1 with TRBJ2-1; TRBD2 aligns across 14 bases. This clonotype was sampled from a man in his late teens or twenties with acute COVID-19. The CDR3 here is CATSDLGLAGGSSYNEQFF. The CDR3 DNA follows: TGTGCCACCAGTGATTTGGGACTAGCGGGAGGAAGCTCCTACAATGAGCAGTTCTTC.